This passage covers 23 T cell receptor beta chains from one sample sequenced in a study of blood T cell repertoires in COVID-19. The repertoire was sequenced with immunoSEQ multiplex PCR; TCRdb's copy has only in-frame clones and lacks some. The sample has about 200,000 clones, more than 70% seen once. The material sequenced was peripheral blood. These receptor sequences come from a man in his late teens or twenties with active or convalescent COVID-19.

V is TRBV7-9 and J is TRBJ2-7; D is ambiguous. V dropped 2 bases and J dropped 3 bases, with 8 bases sitting between them. CDR3 length: 13 amino acids. Germline CDR1 and CDR2: SEHNR and FQNEAQ (reference sequence). This chain's CDR3 is CASSLYFGYEQYF. CDR3 DNA sequence: TGTGCCAGCAGCTTATACTTCGGCTACGAGCAGTACTTC.

The chain uses TRBV10-2 and TRBJ2-7; D is possibly TRBD2 (5 bases). The V end was cut by 6 bases, the J end by 3 bases, with 15 bases between. The CDR3 runs 14 residues. Germline CDR1 reads WSHSY; CDR2 reads SAAADI. The CDR3 region is CASRPRTLDYEQYF. CDR3 in DNA: TGCGCCAGCAGGCCACGGACTCTAGACTACGAGCAGTACTTC.

The chain is built from TRBV5-4 and TRBJ2-5; TRBD2 matches 8 bases. The V segment lost 4 bases and the J segment 3 bases; nucleotides outside the gene matches: 5. This CDR3 is 14 amino acids long. CDR1 and CDR2 from the germline V gene are SGHNT and YYREEE (reference sequence). The DNA of the CDR3 is TGTGCCAGCAGCCAGACTAGCGTAGAAGAGACCCAGTACTTC. Residues: CASSQTSVEETQYF.

The V and J genes are TRBV7-8 and TRBJ1-1, with TRBD1 matching over 8 bases. The CDR3 has 15 residues. Trimming removed 5 bases from V and 1 base from J; junction bases left unmatched: 6. Germline values: CDR1 SGHVS, CDR2 FQNEAQ. The CDR3 bases are TGTGCCAGCAGCCCCCCACAGGGGGAGAACACTGAAGCTTTCTTT. It is translated as CASSPPQGENTEAFF. The variable domain in full, with the rest retrieved from reference TRBV7-8 and TRBJ1-1, is GAGVSQSPRYKVAKRGQDVALRCDPISGHVSLFWYQQALGQGPEFLTYFQNEAQLDKSGLPSDRFFAERPEGSVSTLKIQRTQQEDSAVYLCASSPPQGENTEAFFGQGTRLTVV.

The chain has TRBV5-6 and TRBJ1-5; D perhaps matches TRBD1 (6 bases). From germline, CDR1 is SGHDT and CDR2 YYEEEE. Trimming removed 4 bases at V and 6 bases at J, with 20 bases between. This CDR3 region has 16 residues. The DNA for the CDR3 is TGTGCCAGCAGCGCCTACCGGGGGGGCGGAGGTCAGCCCCAGCATTTT. It encodes CASSAYRGGGGQPQHF.

The gene calls are TRBV6-1 and TRBJ2-7, with a possible D match to TRBD1 (6 bases). V shed 2 bases and J shed 0 bases, with 17 bases lying between them. Germline V CDR1 and CDR2: MNHNS, SASEGT. The CDR3 has 17 amino acids. CDR3 in DNA: TGTGCCAGCAGTGAAAGAAGCATAACAGGGAACTCCTACGAGCAGTACTTC. Translating gives CASSERSITGNSYEQYF.

The chain couples TRBV19 to TRBJ2-3; TRBD1 matches 10 bases. With V trimmed by 3 bases and J by 4 bases, 7 bases remained unmatched. This CDR3 contains 16 residues. The germline gives CDR1 LNHDA, CDR2 SQIVND (reference sequence). This chain's CDR3 is CASSISTGGASDTQYF. The CDR3 DNA sequence: TGTGCCAGTAGTATTTCGACAGGGGGCGCCTCAGATACGCAGTATTTT.

The gene calls are TRBV5-6 and TRBJ2-1, with unresolved D. The V end was cut by 2 bases, the J end by 0 bases, with 15 bases between. Germline V gene lookup returns CDR1 SGHDT and CDR2 YYEEEE. The CDR3 covers 17 residues. Here the CDR3 reads CASSFDLQPSSYNEQFF. The CDR3, as DNA: TGTGCCAGCAGCTTCGACCTACAGCCGAGCTCCTACAATGAGCAGTTCTTC.

The chain is built from TRBV10-3 and TRBJ1-4, with TRBD1 as a possible D gene (6 bases). V lost 2 bases and J lost 3, with 13 bases in between. The CDR3 has 16 amino acids. Per the germline V gene, CDR1 is ENHRY and CDR2 is SYGVKD. CDR3 sequence (DNA): TGTGCCATCAGTGAGGAGCGGGGGGCGGCTAATGAAAAACTGTTTTTT. As protein: CAISEERGAANEKLFF.

The chain recombines TRBV10-3 with TRBJ2-2; TRBD1 aligns across 9 bases. CDR1 is ENHRY and CDR2 is SYGVKD in the germline V gene. The ends lost 3 bases at V and 5 bases at J; junction bases unmatched: 4. CDR3 size: 15 residues. CDR3 sequence reads: CAISEGTGKTGELFF. The CDR3 DNA follows: TGTGCCATCAGTGAAGGGACAGGGAAGACCGGGGAGCTGTTTTTT.

This chain links TRBV6-4 with TRBJ2-3, with 8 bases identical to TRBD2. With V trimmed by 3 bases and J by 4 bases, 9 bases remained unmatched. Germline values: CDR1 MRHNA, CDR2 SNTAGT. The CDR3 is 16 residues long. The CDR3 DNA sequence: TGTGCCAGCAGTGAAAGTACGGCGGGAGGATCAGATACGCAGTATTTT. It specifies CASSESTAGGSDTQYF.

The table lists this clone with a count of one. The V and J genes are TRBV3-1 (or the pseudogene TRBV3-2) and TRBJ2-7, with no clear D. The CDR3 spans 14 residues. The germline V gene encodes CDR1 LGHDT and CDR2 YNNKEL (reference sequence). V shed 0 bases and J shed 6 bases, with 12 bases lying between them. CDR3 amino acids: CASSQEFRGSEQYF. CDR3 coding DNA: TGTGCCAGCAGCCAAGAGTTCCGAGGAAGCGAGCAGTACTTC.

The V and J genes are TRBV7-8 and TRBJ1-2, with D possibly matching TRBD1 (6 bases). The V gene lost 1 base and the J gene lost 8 bases, with 14 bases spanning the gap. The V gene's germline CDR1 is SGHVS and CDR2 FQNEAQ. CDR3 length: 14 residues. The CDR3 nucleotides read TGTGCCAGCAGCTTAGAGTTCCTGGGGGCAGGCTACACCTTC. As protein: CASSLEFLGAGYTF. The full variable domain, rest sourced from reference TRBV7-8 and TRBJ1-2, is GAGVSQSPRYKVAKRGQDVALRCDPISGHVSLFWYQQALGQGPEFLTYFQNEAQLDKSGLPSDRFFAERPEGSVSTLKIQRTQQEDSAVYLCASSLEFLGAGYTFGSGTRLTVV.

This rearrangement joins TRBV6-4 to TRBJ2-2; TRBD2 might be the D (6 bases). Germline CDR1 and CDR2: MRHNA and SNTAGT. This CDR3 is built from 16 residues. Between the trimmed V and J ends, which lost 5 bases and 3 bases, there was a span of 16 bases. CDR3 bases: TGTGCCAGCAGTCCGATTGGGACTTGGGACACCGGGGAGCTGTTTTTT. Its protein product is CASSPIGTWDTGELFF.

This clone has a single count. This chain uses TRBV12-3 or TRBV12-4 with TRBJ2-7; D possibly corresponds to TRBD1 (5 bases). V was trimmed by 4 bases and J by 9 bases, leaving 10 bases between them. The CDR3 covers 11 residues. Written as DNA, the CDR3 is TGTGCCAGCAGTTCGTGGACATTGCAGTACTTC. Translation gives CASSSWTLQYF.

This chain links TRBV6-2 or TRBV6-3 with TRBJ2-1, with a weak D call TRBD2 (6 bases). The V and J ends lost 2 bases and 4 bases respectively, with 15 bases between them. The CDR3 sequence is 16 residues long. The germline gives CDR1 MNHEY, CDR2 SVGEGT. CDR3 sequence reads: CASSYRRETRYNEQFF. The CDR3 nucleotides read TGTGCCAGCAGTTACCGGCGCGAGACTAGGTACAATGAGCAGTTCTTC.

This clone has more than one count but fewer than ten. V usage is TRBV27 and J usage is TRBJ2-3; 16 bases agree with TRBD2. Looked up from germline, CDR1 is MNHEY and CDR2 is SMNVEV (reference sequence). The CDR3 totals 22 residues. The V segment lost 3 bases and the J segment 1 base; nucleotides outside the gene matches: 16. CDR3 loop: CASSLSRYEGTSGRGGTDTQYF. CDR3 coding DNA: TGTGCCAGCAGTTTGTCCCGGTACGAAGGGACTAGCGGGAGGGGTGGCACAGATACGCAGTATTTT.

This clone has a single count. This chain uses TRBV6-5 with TRBJ1-5; 9 positions agree with TRBD1. The CDR3 contains 14 residues. Trimming cost V 8 bases and J 4 bases; bases outside gene matches: 6. In germline, CDR1 is MNHEY, CDR2 SVGAGI. The CDR3, as DNA: TGTGCCAGCCTCCTAGGGACAGGGAATCAGCCCCAGCATTTT. Protein sequence: CASLLGTGNQPQHF.

The DNA for the CDR3 is TGTGCCAGCAGCTTAGGGCTAGCGTCAGATGAGCAGTTCTTC. It translates to CASSLGLASDEQFF. The V call is TRBV7-2, the J call TRBJ2-1; D is perhaps TRBD2 (6 bases). Germline CDR1 reads SGHTA; CDR2 reads FQGNSA. This CDR3 contains 14 residues. The ends were cut back, 1 base at V and 8 bases at J, with 12 bases in the middle. The variable domain in full, with the rest retrieved from reference TRBV7-2 and TRBJ2-1, is GAGVSQSPSNKVTEKGKDVELRCDPISGHTALYWYRQSLGQGLEFLIYFQGNSAPDKSGLPSDRFSAERTGGSVSTLTIQRTQQEDSAVYLCASSLGLASDEQFFGPGTRLTVL.

The rearrangement uses TRBV6-5 and TRBJ2-2; D remains ambiguous. CDR3 size: 13 residues. From germline, CDR1 is MNHEY and CDR2 SVGAGI. Trimming took 7 bases from V and 6 from J, leaving 12 bases between them. This CDR3 is CASKESQAGELFF. CDR3 coding DNA: TGTGCCAGCAAAGAGTCCCAAGCCGGGGAGCTGTTTTTT.

V gene TRBV19 combines with J gene TRBJ1-2, with D perhaps TRBD1 (5 bases). CDR3 size: 15 residues. The germline V and J ends were trimmed by 3 bases and 0 bases, with 11 bases remaining between them. CDR1 LNHDA and CDR2 SQIVND come from the germline V gene (reference sequence). CDR3 sequence (DNA): TGTGCCAGTAGTATGGTAGGGGCAGCTAACTATGGCTACACCTTC. Translation gives CASSMVGAANYGYTF.

The genes are TRBV27 and TRBJ1-1, with 9 bases matching TRBD1. The CDR3 covers 15 residues. The V gene's germline CDR1 is MNHEY and CDR2 SMNVEV (reference sequence). V was pared by 4 bases and J by 11 bases, with 14 bases of the junction left unmatched. The CDR3 bases are TGTGCCAGCAGTTCATCCCGAATCCGGGACAGGGCGGCTTTCTTT. Amino acids: CASSSSRIRDRAAFF.

CDR3 DNA: TGTGCCAGCAGTGAAGGGGGACAACTCTCTGGAAACACCATATATTTT. Protein product: CASSEGGQLSGNTIYF. J is TRBJ1-3 and V is TRBV2, with D possibly TRBD1 on 6 matching bases. Germline V gene lookup returns CDR1 SNHLY and CDR2 FYNNEI. This CDR3 contains 16 residues. The germline V and J ends were trimmed by 1 base and 0 bases, with 10 bases remaining between them.